This T cell receptor (beta chain) was recorded in a study of post-analysis software for immune sequencing data. Study-wide background: Several disease courses (relapsing-remitting, secondary progressive and progressive-relapsing) of multiple sclerosis were included. Findings and caveats of the study: Multiple sclerosis was associated with a significant reduction in normalized Chao1 diversity relative to controls. Samples from a shared batch, those prepared together, strongly co-clustered by F measure. Among about 5 TRBV segments more frequent in patients than controls were TRBV5-6, TRBV5-1 and TRBV20-1.

Unique molecular identifiers were present in the TCR beta cDNA libraries. Each sample of about 1 to 10 million input T cells yielded roughly 500,000 cDNA molecules, so each molecule approximated one T cell. TCRdb independently ran MiXCR on the PCR reads; one entry per CDR3 protein. The sample lists about 540,000 distinct CDR3 sequences, under 40% seen once, with approximately 6% in the top ten. As concerns this clonotype: As yet, its antigen is unknown.

Germline CDR1 and CDR2: MNHNY and SVGAGI (reference sequence). The ends lost 6 bases at V and 10 bases at J; junction bases unmatched: 10. The CDR3 covers 13 residues. The TCR was taken from a girl aged 2-17 years with multiple sclerosis. Input material: blood. V usage is TRBV6-6 and J usage is TRBJ1-1; TRBD1 agrees at 8 bases. Here the CDR3 reads CASRETEQGGAFF. CDR3 nucleotide sequence: TGTGCCAGCAGGGAGACGGAACAGGGGGGAGCTTTCTTT.